A single T cell receptor beta chain is shown here with its context. What it binds is not known. This sample is part of a study of OX40 agonist ivuxolimab in advanced cancers. In the study overall: Prior therapy, whether anti-PD-1, anti-PD-L1 or anti-CTLA-4, was allowed, and roughly 41% had some.

Trimming removed 2 bases from V and 3 bases from J, with 14 bases in between. Per the germline V gene, CDR1 is MGHRA and CDR2 is YSYEKL. This CDR3 comprises 15 residues. Study results and caveats: The investigators did not determine what antigen specificity the expanded peripheral T cells had. CD8+ T cells showed, on average, more clonal expansion than CD4+ cells.

Profiled with immunoSEQ multiplex PCR; TCRdb holds only in-frame clones, not every one. The data hold roughly 17,000 clones, with roughly 89% observed a single time. The material was CD4+ or CD8+ T cells sorted from blood, obtained in a trial of the OX40 agonist ivuxolimab. The chain is built from TRBV4-1 and TRBJ2-7, with D possibly being TRBD2 (6 bases). The clonotype originates from an adult with an advanced solid tumor such as melanoma, head and neck, liver or kidney cancer. The CDR3 bases are TGCGCCAGCAGCCAAATAGCGGAGGGTTTCTACGAGCAGTACTTC. Its protein is CASSQIAEGFYEQYF.